This is a list of T cell receptor beta chains from one sample in a study of blood T cells in healthy people across ages. TCRdb processed the 5' RACE reads anew with MiXCR; each CDR3 protein has one entry. The sample includes 1.5 million to 1.8 million distinct CDR3 sequences, around 40% of them seen just once. Sequencing input: blood. The receptors originated from a woman aged 18-35 years in good health. CDR3s include the opening cysteine and the closing phenylalanine or tryptophan. Fields, in order: D gene, J gene, clone size, V gene, CDR3 length, CDR3 DNA, CDR3 protein. The D gene is left open where the match is weak. Expanded clones get a size class; other rows say once, few or many, or leave the size out.

D: NA; J: TRBJ1-2; size: NA; V: TRBV30; length: 13; DNA: TGTGCCTGGACCTCGGGACGGCTCTATGGCTACACCTTC; CDR3: CAWTSGRLYGYTF
D: NA; J: TRBJ1-5; size: NA; V: TRBV6-1; length: 13; DNA: TGTGCCAGCAGTGAAACAGCTTATCAGCCCCAGCATTTT; CDR3: CASSETAYQPQHF
D: NA; J: TRBJ2-3; size: many; V: TRBV6-6; length: 14; DNA: TGTGCCAGCAGTTACCCTCAAGAGAGTAATACGCAGTATTTT; CDR3: CASSYPQESNTQYF
D: TRBD1; J: TRBJ2-5; size: NA; V: TRBV5-1; length: 15; DNA: TGCGCCAGCAGCCCCGGACAGGGGCCCTACAGTGAGCAGTACTTC; CDR3: CASSPGQGPYSEQYF
D: NA; J: TRBJ2-1; size: NA; V: TRBV12-5; length: 15; DNA: TGTGCTAGTGGTTTGGTCCCTGGCTCCTACAATGAGCAGTTCTTC; CDR3: CASGLVPGSYNEQFF
D: TRBD1; J: TRBJ2-7; size: NA; V: TRBV20-1; length: 14; DNA: TGCAGTGCTAGCGGGGACAGGGGTTGGCACGAGCAGTACTTC; CDR3: CSASGDRGWHEQYF
D: TRBD1; J: TRBJ2-7; size: NA; V: TRBV7-9; length: 15; DNA: TGTGCCAGCAGCGCATACGACAGGGGCCCCTACGAGCAGTACTTC; CDR3: CASSAYDRGPYEQYF
D: NA; J: TRBJ1-1; size: NA; V: TRBV4-1; length: 12; DNA: TGCGCCAGCAGCCAAGGCGGATTAGGGGCTTTCTTT; CDR3: CASSQGGLGAFF
D: NA; J: TRBJ2-7; size: NA; V: TRBV19; length: 13; DNA: TGTGCCAGTAGTCTGGGCGTCGGTGACGAGCAGTACTTC; CDR3: CASSLGVGDEQYF
D: NA; J: TRBJ1-2; size: NA; V: TRBV12-3/TRBV12-4; length: 13; DNA: TGTGCCAGCAGTATCTCAGGGGTTTATGGCTACACCTTC; CDR3: CASSISGVYGYTF
D: NA; J: TRBJ2-3; size: NA; V: TRBV20-1; length: 15; DNA: TGCAGTGCTAGAGAGCGCCGAGGAGCCGCAGATACGCAGTATTTT; CDR3: CSARERRGAADTQYF
D: NA; J: TRBJ1-4; size: NA; V: TRBV28; length: 14; DNA: TGTGCCAGCAGTTTTCCACAGGGTAGGGAAAAACTGTTTTTT; CDR3: CASSFPQGREKLFF
D: NA; J: TRBJ2-3; size: few; V: TRBV20-1; length: 13; DNA: TGCAGTGCCTCATGGACTACGACAGATACGCAGTATTTT; CDR3: CSASWTTTDTQYF
D: NA; J: TRBJ2-3; size: few; V: TRBV10-3; length: 13; DNA: TGTGCCATCAGTAAAGCGGGCACAGATACGCAGTATTTT; CDR3: CAISKAGTDTQYF
D: NA; J: TRBJ1-1; size: few; V: TRBV29-1; length: 13; DNA: TGCAGCGTTGGGGGGCGATTGGGTCTTGAAGCTTTCTTT; CDR3: CSVGGRLGLEAFF
D: NA; J: TRBJ1-1; size: NA; V: TRBV12-3/TRBV12-4; length: 16; DNA: TGTGCCAGCAGTTTGTCCCCAGGTTGGGGGGAGACTGAAGCTTTCTTT; CDR3: CASSLSPGWGETEAFF
D: NA; J: TRBJ2-2; size: once; V: TRBV4-3; length: 17; DNA: TGCGCCAGCAGCCTAGGGGACTCCACAGCTAAGGGCGGGGAGCTGTTTTTT; CDR3: CASSLGDSTAKGGELFF
D: TRBD2; J: TRBJ2-1; size: NA; V: TRBV11-1; length: 16; DNA: TGTGCCAGCAGCCCCGCGGGGACTAGCGTGGGCAATGAGCAGTTCTTC; CDR3: CASSPAGTSVGNEQFF
D: TRBD2; J: TRBJ2-7; size: NA; V: TRBV10-3; length: 12; DNA: TGTGCCATCCGCAGCGGGAGTGATGAGCAGTACTTC; CDR3: CAIRSGSDEQYF
D: NA; J: TRBJ2-1; size: NA; V: TRBV4-1; length: 15; DNA: TGCGCCAGCAGCCAAGATGGAAAGTCCTACAATGAGCAGTTCTTC; CDR3: CASSQDGKSYNEQFF
D: NA; J: TRBJ1-2; size: NA; V: TRBV12-3/TRBV12-4; length: 11; DNA: TGTGCCAGCATATCTTATCATGGCTACACCTTC; CDR3: CASISYHGYTF
D: NA; J: TRBJ2-5; size: few; V: TRBV18; length: 15; DNA: TGTGCCAGCTCACCGATTCCGGGGGTCCAAGAGACCCAGTACTTC; CDR3: CASSPIPGVQETQYF
D: TRBD1; J: TRBJ1-5; size: NA; V: TRBV7-9; length: 15; DNA: TGTGCCAGCAACCAAGGGAGACAGGGCAGTGAGCCCCAGCATTTT; CDR3: CASNQGRQGSEPQHF
D: TRBD1; J: TRBJ2-3; size: few; V: TRBV7-9; length: 13; DNA: TGTGCCAGCCGGGACAGATCAGTGAATACGCAGTATTTT; CDR3: CASRDRSVNTQYF
D: NA; J: TRBJ2-7; size: NA; V: TRBV12-3/TRBV12-4; length: 15; DNA: TGTGCCAGCAGTTCCCGGGGGGCCTATTCCTACGAGCGGTACTTC; CDR3: CASSSRGAYSYERYF
D: TRBD1; J: TRBJ1-2; size: NA; V: TRBV7-9; length: 15; DNA: TGTGCCAGCAGCTCTTACAGGGGGCATCGGTTTGGCTACACCTTC; CDR3: CASSSYRGHRFGYTF
D: NA; J: TRBJ2-3; size: NA; V: TRBV21-1; length: 17; DNA: TGTGCCAGCAGCAAAGAAGGTTCGGCTCGGCGGGGAGATACGCAGTATTTT; CDR3: CASSKEGSARRGDTQYF
D: NA; J: TRBJ1-1; size: NA; V: TRBV12-3/TRBV12-4; length: 13; DNA: TGTGCCGCTCAGGCAGGGGTGGGGACTGAAGCTTTCTTT; CDR3: CAAQAGVGTEAFF
D: NA; J: TRBJ2-3; size: NA; V: TRBV2; length: 15; DNA: TGTGCCAGCAGTGAGGGTGGGGGACGCACAGATACGCAGTATTTT; CDR3: CASSEGGGRTDTQYF
D: NA; J: TRBJ1-2; size: NA; V: TRBV4-1; length: 13; DNA: TGCGCCAGCAGCCAAGTTGGGGGGGCTGGCTACACCTTC; CDR3: CASSQVGGAGYTF
D: NA; J: TRBJ2-7; size: NA; V: TRBV29-1; length: 14; DNA: TGCAGCGTTGAGGTTAAGGACAGACGCTACGAGCAGTACTTC; CDR3: CSVEVKDRRYEQYF
D: NA; J: TRBJ2-7; size: few; V: TRBV7-2; length: 14; DNA: TGTGCCAGCAGCTTAAAAGCGCGGGACTACGAGCAGTACTTC; CDR3: CASSLKARDYEQYF
D: NA; J: TRBJ2-1; size: many; V: TRBV7-9; length: 13; DNA: TGTGCCAGCAGCTTAGAGGATTATACTGAGCAGTTCTTC; CDR3: CASSLEDYTEQFF
D: NA; J: TRBJ2-7; size: NA; V: TRBV4-1; length: 14; DNA: TGCGCCAGCAACCAGACAGTCGGTTCCTACGAGCAGTACTTC; CDR3: CASNQTVGSYEQYF
D: NA; J: TRBJ1-6; size: NA; V: TRBV12-3/TRBV12-4; length: 13; DNA: TGTGCCAGCAGTTTAGCCGTGCGGTCACCCCTCCACTTT; CDR3: CASSLAVRSPLHF
D: NA; J: TRBJ2-7; size: NA; V: TRBV9; length: 14; DNA: TGTGCCAGCAGCGTGGGACCCCTATCCTACGAGCAGTACTTC; CDR3: CASSVGPLSYEQYF
D: NA; J: TRBJ1-1; size: NA; V: TRBV4-1; length: 15; DNA: TGCGCCAGCAGCCAAGGCCGGGACCAAAATACTGAAGCTTTCTTT; CDR3: CASSQGRDQNTEAFF
D: NA; J: TRBJ2-4; size: NA; V: TRBV9; length: 15; DNA: TGTGCCAGCAGCGTAGGGGGGCAGACTGGAGACATTCAGTACTTC; CDR3: CASSVGGQTGDIQYF
D: TRBD2; J: TRBJ2-1; size: few; V: TRBV3-1; length: 15; DNA: TGTGCCAGCAGCCAAGTTCTAGCGGTTTACAATGAGCAGTTCTTC; CDR3: CASSQVLAVYNEQFF
D: TRBD2; J: TRBJ2-1; size: NA; V: TRBV7-2; length: 14; DNA: TGTGCCAGCAGCTTCAGCGGGAGCGACAATGAGCAGTTCTTC; CDR3: CASSFSGSDNEQFF
D: NA; J: TRBJ2-1; size: NA; V: TRBV6-5; length: 11; DNA: TGTGCCAGCAGGACGATGGGTGAGCAGTTCTTC; CDR3: CASRTMGEQFF
D: TRBD1; J: TRBJ1-6; size: NA; V: TRBV4-2; length: 13; DNA: TGTGCCAGCAGCCAGTTACAGGGGGCTTCCCTCCACTTT; CDR3: CASSQLQGASLHF
D: NA; J: TRBJ2-4; size: NA; V: TRBV7-2; length: 16; DNA: TGTGCCAGCAGCTTAGCGGGACGGACGGCCAAAAACATTCAGTACTTC; CDR3: CASSLAGRTAKNIQYF
D: NA; J: TRBJ1-4; size: NA; V: TRBV25-1; length: 13; DNA: TGTGCCAGCAGGGTCTGGGTGGAAGAAAAACTGTTTTTT; CDR3: CASRVWVEEKLFF
D: NA; J: TRBJ2-5; size: NA; V: TRBV7-2; length: 15; DNA: TGTGCCAGCAGCTTAACTACCGGGGACACGTCCATGGAGTACTTC; CDR3: CASSLTTGDTSMEYF
D: TRBD1; J: TRBJ2-7; size: NA; V: TRBV7-9; length: 14; DNA: TGTGCCAGCAGCCGCGGACAGGGAAGCGGCGAGCAGTACTTC; CDR3: CASSRGQGSGEQYF
D: NA; J: TRBJ1-2; size: NA; V: TRBV19; length: 15; DNA: TGTGCCAGTAGTGTCACAACAGGGATTCTCAAGGGCTACACCTTC; CDR3: CASSVTTGILKGYTF
D: NA; J: TRBJ2-3; size: many; V: TRBV29-1; length: 13; DNA: TGCAGCGCCGAGGGGGGTTCGACAGATACGCAGTATTTT; CDR3: CSAEGGSTDTQYF
D: NA; J: TRBJ2-3; size: NA; V: TRBV12-3/TRBV12-4; length: 14; DNA: TGTGTCAGCACGCTCCGGGCCGACTTTCGTACGCAGTATTTT; CDR3: CVSTLRADFRTQYF
D: TRBD1; J: TRBJ1-1; size: NA; V: TRBV12-3/TRBV12-4; length: 13; DNA: TGTGCCAGCAGTTTAGATTCAGGGGGAGCAGCTTTCTTT; CDR3: CASSLDSGGAAFF
D: TRBD1; J: TRBJ1-6; size: few; V: TRBV15; length: 17; DNA: TGTGCCACCAGCAGAGCGACCGGGACAGACTATAATTCACCCCTCCACTTT; CDR3: CATSRATGTDYNSPLHF